Described below is a single T cell receptor beta chain sequence and its context. What it recognizes is unknown. The data originate from a study of graft-versus-host responses after intestinal transplantation. Study information: Following induction with anti-thymocyte globulin, all recipients were given tacrolimus and steroids for about 3 years.

The length of the CDR3 is 13 residues. Per germline, CDR1 SGHRS and CDR2 YFSETQ. V lost 3 bases and J lost 2, with 8 bases in between. Repertoires were generated with immunoSEQ multiplex PCR, while TCRdb's copy carries only in-frame clones and drops some. Counted here are 130,000 to 150,000 clones, 80% to 95% occurring once; the ten biggest clones make up about 0.19%. Sequencing used unstimulated CD4+ T cells sorted from spleen or lymph node cells, obtained before intestinal transplant. The rearrangement uses TRBV5-1 and TRBJ1-1, with D uncertain. The receptor was isolated from a human donor who received an intestinal transplant. The CDR3 DNA reads TGCGCCAGCAGCTATCGAGGCAACACTGAAGCTTTCTTT. Its translation is CASSYRGNTEAFF.